One T cell receptor (beta chain) is described in this entry. This specimen belongs to a study of blood T cell repertoires in COVID-19. Germline V gene sequence: CDR1 MDHEN, CDR2 SYDVKM. V lost 6 bases and J lost 1; bases outside the gene matches: 12. The CDR3 loop spans 17 amino acids. Participant-given clinical history determined each cohort assignment. Some clones are missing from TCRdb's copy, which holds only in-frame ones; the method was immunoSEQ multiplex PCR. This sample carries approximately 250,000 clones, about 80% of them seen once, and the ten largest clones take around 16%. J is TRBJ1-1 and V is TRBV28; TRBD1 aligns across 9 bases. What was sequenced was PBMCs or T cells enriched from blood (not recorded which). The receptor was derived from a man aged 40-49 years who had recovered from COVID-19. CDR3 sequence: CASSPRRTGARNTEAFF. The CDR3 DNA reads as TGTGCCAGCAGCCCTCGGAGGACAGGGGCAAGGAACACTGAAGCTTTCTTT.